A selection of T cell receptor beta chains follows, all from one sample in a study of naive and memory T cell subsets. TCRdb fed the UMI-ligation and nested PCR reads into MiXCR, producing one record per CDR3 protein. Of around 4,600 distinct CDR3 sequences detected, around 7.2% appear once; the ten largest clones hold around 83%. The sample was CD4+ TEMRA cells from blood. The source is a human donor in good health. Each CDR3 is given with its conserved first and last residue. D genes are given only for firm matches. The size field is filled for only some rows; it gives once, few, many or a size class.

-	TRBJ1-1	many	TRBV7-3	CASSKSGGPVRNEAFF	TGTGCCAGCAGCAAGAGTGGGGGCCCGGTTAGGAATGAAGCTTTCTTT
-	TRBJ1-5	few	TRBV5-3	CARTLSNQPQHF	TGTGCCAGAACATTGAGCAATCAGCCCCAGCATTTT
TRBD2	TRBJ2-1	few	TRBV18	CASSPRSREGQFF	TGTGCCAGCTCACCAAGGAGCAGGGAGGGGCAGTTCTTC
-	TRBJ2-7	many	TRBV3-1	CASSQGAEAYEQYF	TGTGCCAGCAGCCAAGGGGCGGAGGCTTACGAGCAGTACTTC
TRBD1	TRBJ2-6	many	TRBV24-1	CATSEGQGTPGANVLTF	TGTGCCACCAGCGAAGGACAGGGGACCCCTGGGGCCAACGTCCTGACTTTC
TRBD2	TRBJ2-5	few	TRBV5-4	CASSAGLAGDVQETQYF	TGTGCCAGCAGTGCCGGACTAGCGGGAGACGTCCAAGAGACCCAGTACTTC
-	TRBJ1-2	many	TRBV20-1	CSASRDGGYTF	TGCAGTGCTAGCCGGGACGGGGGCTACACCTTC
-	TRBJ1-5	many	TRBV27	CASSPREGVYQPQHF	TGTGCCAGCAGCCCACGGGAGGGGGTGTATCAGCCCCAGCATTTT
-	TRBJ2-2	many	TRBV4-1	CASSQVLSANTGELFF	TGCGCCAGCAGCCAAGTCCTCTCCGCGAACACCGGGGAGCTGTTTTTT
-	TRBJ1-2	medium-sized	TRBV4-1	CASSPPVGRSYGYTF	TGCGCCAGCAGCCCCCCGGTGGGACGGAGCTATGGCTACACCTTC
-	TRBJ2-3	many	TRBV20-1	CSARGDSASRRTDTQYF	TGCAGTGCTAGGGGCGATTCCGCAAGTCGGCGCACAGATACGCAGTATTTT
-	TRBJ1-5	-	TRBV7-9	CASSFNSPNQPQHF	TGTGCCAGCAGCTTCAACAGCCCGAATCAGCCCCAGCATTTT
-	TRBJ1-4	many	TRBV15	CATRACGTNEKLFF	TGTGCCACCCGAGCCTGCGGGACTAATGAAAAACTGTTTTTT
TRBD2	TRBJ2-1	many	TRBV10-3	CACRGLADPEQFF	TGTGCCTGTCGTGGCCTAGCGGACCCTGAGCAGTTCTTC
TRBD1	TRBJ1-2	-	TRBV28	CASSPTDRGIYGYTF	TGTGCCAGCAGCCCCACGGACAGGGGAATCTATGGCTACACCTTC
TRBD2	TRBJ2-7	many	TRBV6-1	CASSHSGGGYEQYF	TGTGCCAGCAGTCATAGCGGGGGGGGCTACGAGCAGTACTTC
-	TRBJ2-7	many	TRBV20-1	CSGLALGSYEQYF	TGCAGTGGTCTAGCGCTAGGTTCCTACGAGCAGTACTTC
TRBD2	TRBJ2-3	many	TRBV20-1	CSARAGTSGEDTQYF	TGCAGTGCTAGAGCCGGGACTAGCGGGGAAGATACGCAGTATTTT
-	TRBJ2-7	many	TRBV19	CASSMRVESYEQYF	TGTGCCAGTAGTATGAGGGTGGAGTCCTACGAGCAGTACTTC
-	TRBJ2-1	few	TRBV2	CASTEGFNEQFF	TGTGCCAGCACCGAGGGTTTCAATGAGCAGTTCTTC
TRBD1	TRBJ2-7	many	TRBV7-9	CASSSTGDEQYF	TGTGCCAGCAGCTCGACAGGGGACGAGCAGTACTTC
-	TRBJ2-1	-	TRBV9	CASSVGGPPHYNEQFF	TGTGCCAGCAGCGTAGGCGGACCACCCCACTACAATGAGCAGTTCTTC
TRBD2	TRBJ2-1	many	TRBV2	CASSPGLAWDEQFF	TGTGCCAGCAGTCCGGGACTAGCTTGGGATGAGCAGTTCTTC
TRBD2	TRBJ2-1	many	TRBV3-1	CASSQDSGSAVEQFF	TGTGCCAGCAGCCAAGATAGCGGGAGTGCCGTTGAGCAGTTCTTC
-	TRBJ1-1	many	TRBV30	CAWGLQNTEAFF	TGTGCCTGGGGTCTCCAGAACACTGAAGCTTTCTTT
-	TRBJ1-5	many	TRBV6-6	CASSYSRSRITSNQPQHF	TGTGCCAGCAGTTACTCCCGATCCCGGATCACTAGCAATCAGCCCCAGCATTTT
-	TRBJ2-5	many	TRBV2	CASSPGTVQETQYF	TGTGCCAGCAGCCCCGGGACTGTCCAAGAGACCCAGTACTTC
TRBD2	TRBJ2-7	large	TRBV5-1	CASSLDSGRASEQYF	TGCGCCAGCAGCCTCGATAGCGGGAGGGCCTCCGAGCAGTACTTC
-	TRBJ1-1	-	TRBV12-3/TRBV12-4	CASSVVSYTEAFF	TGTGCCAGCAGTGTAGTAAGTTACACTGAAGCTTTCTTT
-	TRBJ2-1	many	TRBV20-1	CSAGRVRNPYNEQFF	TGCAGTGCTGGCCGCGTACGGAATCCGTACAATGAGCAGTTCTTC
-	TRBJ1-5	few	TRBV6-2/TRBV6-3	CASTGDRDNQPQHF	TGTGCCAGCACCGGGGACCGAGACAATCAGCCCCAGCATTTT
-	TRBJ2-3	many	TRBV5-4	CASSRGGTDTQYF	TGTGCCAGCAGCCGAGGTGGTACAGATACGCAGTATTTT
-	TRBJ2-3	-	TRBV27	CASSVSRDTQYF	TGTGCCAGCAGTGTATCAAGAGATACGCAGTATTTT
-	TRBJ2-6	many	TRBV7-2	CASSLGGGSGANVLTF	TGTGCCAGCAGCTTAGGCGGCGGCTCTGGGGCCAACGTCCTGACTTTC
-	TRBJ1-4	many	TRBV10-3	CAIRPDGNNEKLFF	TGTGCCATCAGACCAGACGGGAATAATGAAAAACTGTTTTTT
TRBD1	TRBJ1-2	few	TRBV7-3	CASSSGTGSGYGYTF	TGTGCCAGCAGCTCGGGGACAGGTTCCGGCTATGGCTACACCTTC
-	TRBJ2-1	many	TRBV6-1	CASSDLGWRDNEQFF	TGTGCCAGCAGTGATCTGGGTTGGAGGGACAATGAGCAGTTCTTC
TRBD2	TRBJ2-2	many	TRBV10-2	CASSLAGGGTGELFF	TGCGCCAGCAGTTTAGCGGGAGGGGGGACCGGGGAGCTGTTTTTT
-	TRBJ2-3	many	TRBV6-1	CASSGQVGTDTQYF	TGTGCCAGCAGTGGGCAGGTCGGGACAGATACGCAGTATTTT
-	TRBJ2-2	many	TRBV5-1	CASSLELGDTGELFF	TGCGCCAGCAGCTTGGAACTGGGAGACACCGGGGAGCTGTTTTTT
-	TRBJ1-5	few	TRBV5-4	CASSRGGTGQPQHF	TGTGCCAGCAGCCGCGGAGGGACGGGGCAGCCCCAGCATTTT
TRBD2	TRBJ2-1	few	TRBV7-3	CASSPPGLAGRWNEQFF	TGTGCCAGCAGCCCCCCGGGGCTAGCGGGAAGGTGGAATGAGCAGTTCTTC
TRBD1	TRBJ2-2	many	TRBV20-1	CSAWTGGLLTGELFF	TGCAGTGCTTGGACAGGGGGCCTTCTCACCGGGGAGCTGTTTTTT
-	TRBJ1-1	many	TRBV15	CATSLKRGGRVTEAFF	TGTGCCACCAGCCTAAAGAGGGGGGGTCGCGTCACTGAAGCTTTCTTT
-	TRBJ1-3	-	TRBV20-1	CSARETGTISGNTIYF	TGCAGTGCTAGAGAAACCGGGACGATCTCTGGAAACACCATATATTTT
TRBD1	TRBJ2-2	-	TRBV3-1	CASRRGTGLTGELFF	TGTGCCAGCAGGCGAGGGACAGGACTCACCGGGGAGCTGTTTTTT
-	TRBJ1-5	many	TRBV7-2	CASSAQGSLSNQPQHF	TGTGCCAGCAGCGCACAGGGATCCCTTAGCAATCAGCCCCAGCATTTT
TRBD1	TRBJ1-4	many	TRBV7-9	CASSLSRQGNEKLFF	TGTGCCAGCAGCTTATCACGACAGGGCAATGAAAAACTGTTTTTT
TRBD2	TRBJ2-1	many	TRBV7-8	CASRQAGGPGAYNEQFF	TGTGCCAGCAGGCAAGCGGGAGGGCCGGGGGCCTACAATGAGCAGTTCTTC
-	TRBJ2-7	many	TRBV20-1	CSARGLNSYEQYF	TGCAGTGCTAGAGGACTAAACTCCTACGAGCAGTACTTC
-	TRBJ2-3	-	TRBV6-1	CASSPDGWGTHTQYF	TGTGCCAGCTCCCCTGACGGGTGGGGGACGCATACGCAGTATTTT
-	TRBJ2-1	many	TRBV7-6	CASSFLRGIYNEQFF	TGTGCCAGCAGCTTCCTCAGGGGAATCTACAATGAGCAGTTCTTC
TRBD1	TRBJ2-7	many	TRBV28	CASSHPGQGGHEQYF	TGTGCCAGCAGTCACCCGGGACAGGGAGGCCACGAGCAGTACTTC
-	TRBJ2-1	many	TRBV29-1	CSVEAGGTSYNEQFF	TGCAGCGTTGAAGCTGGCGGGACCTCCTACAATGAGCAGTTCTTC